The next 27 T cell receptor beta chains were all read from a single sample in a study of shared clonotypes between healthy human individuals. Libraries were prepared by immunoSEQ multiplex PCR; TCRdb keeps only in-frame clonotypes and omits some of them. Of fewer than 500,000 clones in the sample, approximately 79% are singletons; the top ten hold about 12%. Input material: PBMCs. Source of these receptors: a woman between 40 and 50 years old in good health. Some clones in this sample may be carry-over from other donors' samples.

CDR3 protein: CASSEALGWAGTYEQYF. CDR3 DNA: TGCGCCAGCAGTGAGGCCCTGGGGTGGGCGGGAACCTACGAGCAGTACTTC. The genes are TRBV10-2 and TRBJ2-5; tentative D call: TRBD2 (6 bases). The better agreement between TRBJ2-7 and the DNA end casts doubt on the J call. Per germline, CDR1 WSHSY and CDR2 SAAADI. This CDR3 region has 17 residues.

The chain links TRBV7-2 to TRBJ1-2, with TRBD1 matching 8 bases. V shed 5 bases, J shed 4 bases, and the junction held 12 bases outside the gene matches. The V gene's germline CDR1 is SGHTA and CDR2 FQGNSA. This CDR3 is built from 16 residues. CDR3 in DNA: TGTGCCAGCAGCCTAACACGGACAGGGTACGGCTATGGCTACACCTTC. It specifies CASSLTRTGYGYGYTF.

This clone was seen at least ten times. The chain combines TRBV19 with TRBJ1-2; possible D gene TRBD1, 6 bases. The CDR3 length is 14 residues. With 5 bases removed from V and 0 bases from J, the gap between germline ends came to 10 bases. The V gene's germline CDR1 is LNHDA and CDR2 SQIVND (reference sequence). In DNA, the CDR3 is TGTGCCAGTAGTTCCCGGACAGCTAACTATGGCTACACCTTC. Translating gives CASSSRTANYGYTF.

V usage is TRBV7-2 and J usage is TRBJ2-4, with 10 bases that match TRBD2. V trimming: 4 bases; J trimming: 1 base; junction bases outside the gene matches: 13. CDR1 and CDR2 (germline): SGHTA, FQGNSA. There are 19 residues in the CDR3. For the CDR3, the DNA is TGTGCCAGCAGCTATAAGGGAGTAGCGGGAGGTGGGGCCAAAAACATTCAGTACTTC. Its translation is CASSYKGVAGGGAKNIQYF.

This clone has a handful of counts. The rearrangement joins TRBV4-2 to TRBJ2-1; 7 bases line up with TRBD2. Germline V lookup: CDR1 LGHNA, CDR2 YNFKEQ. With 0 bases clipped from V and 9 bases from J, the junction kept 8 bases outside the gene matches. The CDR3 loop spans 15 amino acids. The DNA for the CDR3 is TGTGCCAGCAGCCAAGAGGGCGGGAGAGGTTTTGAGCAGTTCTTC. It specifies CASSQEGGRGFEQFF.

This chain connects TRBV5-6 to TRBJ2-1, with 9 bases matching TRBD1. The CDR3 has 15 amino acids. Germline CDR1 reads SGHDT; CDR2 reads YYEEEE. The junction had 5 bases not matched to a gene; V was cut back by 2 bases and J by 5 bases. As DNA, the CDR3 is TGTGCCAGCAGCTTTTTCTGGGACAGGGACAATGAGCAGTTCTTC. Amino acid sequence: CASSFFWDRDNEQFF.

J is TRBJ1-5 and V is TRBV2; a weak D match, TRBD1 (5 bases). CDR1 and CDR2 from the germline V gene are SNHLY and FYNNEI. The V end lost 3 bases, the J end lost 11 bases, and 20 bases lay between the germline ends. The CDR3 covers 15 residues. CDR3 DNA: TGTGCCAGCAGTGAGGGGGGAGCCACCGGTCGTGCCCAGCATTTT. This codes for CASSEGGATGRAQHF.

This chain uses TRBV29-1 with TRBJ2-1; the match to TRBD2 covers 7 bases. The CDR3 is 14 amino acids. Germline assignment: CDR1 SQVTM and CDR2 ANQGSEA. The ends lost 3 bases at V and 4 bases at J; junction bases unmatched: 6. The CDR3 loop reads CSVDLAAAYNEQFF. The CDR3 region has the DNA TGCAGCGTTGACCTAGCGGCAGCTTACAATGAGCAGTTCTTC.

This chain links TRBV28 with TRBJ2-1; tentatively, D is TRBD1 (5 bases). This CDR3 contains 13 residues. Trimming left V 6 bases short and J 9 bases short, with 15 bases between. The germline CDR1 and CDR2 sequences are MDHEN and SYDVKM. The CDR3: CASSRVGVGEQFF. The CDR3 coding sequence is TGTGCCAGCAGCAGGGTAGGGGTTGGTGAGCAGTTCTTC.

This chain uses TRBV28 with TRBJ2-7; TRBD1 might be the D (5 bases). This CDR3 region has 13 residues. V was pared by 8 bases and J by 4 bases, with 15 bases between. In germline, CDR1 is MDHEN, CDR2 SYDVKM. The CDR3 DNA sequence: TGTGCCAGCGGAAGCCACCAGGGTTACGAGCAGTACTTC. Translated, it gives CASGSHQGYEQYF.

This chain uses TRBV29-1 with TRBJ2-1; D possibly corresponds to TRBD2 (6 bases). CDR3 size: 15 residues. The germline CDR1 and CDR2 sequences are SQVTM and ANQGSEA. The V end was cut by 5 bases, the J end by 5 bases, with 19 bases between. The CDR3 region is CSVSLPGRRNNEQFF. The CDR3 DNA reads TGCAGCGTTTCCCTTCCCGGGAGAAGGAACAATGAGCAGTTCTTC.

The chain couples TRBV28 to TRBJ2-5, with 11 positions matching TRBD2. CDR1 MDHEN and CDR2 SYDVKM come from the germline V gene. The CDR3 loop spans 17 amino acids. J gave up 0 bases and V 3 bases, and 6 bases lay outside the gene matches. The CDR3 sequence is CASSFRASGRNQETQYF. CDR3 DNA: TGTGCCAGCAGTTTTAGAGCTAGCGGGAGGAACCAAGAGACCCAGTACTTC.

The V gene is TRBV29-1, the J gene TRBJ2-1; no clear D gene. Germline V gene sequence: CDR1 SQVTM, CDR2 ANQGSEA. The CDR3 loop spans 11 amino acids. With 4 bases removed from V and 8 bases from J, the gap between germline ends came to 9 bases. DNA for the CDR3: TGCAGCGTTGTCAGGTTCCATGAGCAGTTCTTC. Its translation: CSVVRFHEQFF.

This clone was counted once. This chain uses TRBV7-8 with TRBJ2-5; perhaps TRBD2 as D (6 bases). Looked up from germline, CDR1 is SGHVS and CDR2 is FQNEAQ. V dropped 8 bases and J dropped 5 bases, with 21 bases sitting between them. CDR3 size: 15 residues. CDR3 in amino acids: CASFFLSGAMETQYF. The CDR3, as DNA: TGTGCCAGCTTTTTTTTGTCGGGAGCAATGGAGACCCAGTACTTC.

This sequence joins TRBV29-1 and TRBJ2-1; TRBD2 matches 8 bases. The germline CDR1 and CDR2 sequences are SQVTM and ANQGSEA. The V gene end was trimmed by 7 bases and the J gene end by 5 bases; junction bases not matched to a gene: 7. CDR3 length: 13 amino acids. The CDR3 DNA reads TGCAGCGCCCGGACTAGCCGAAACAATGAGCAGTTCTTC. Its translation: CSARTSRNNEQFF.

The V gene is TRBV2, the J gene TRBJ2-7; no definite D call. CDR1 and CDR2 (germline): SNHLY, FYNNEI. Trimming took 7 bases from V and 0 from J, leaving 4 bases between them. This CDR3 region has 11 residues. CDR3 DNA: TGTGCCAGCACCCTCTCCTACGAGCAGTACTTC. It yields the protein CASTLSYEQYF.

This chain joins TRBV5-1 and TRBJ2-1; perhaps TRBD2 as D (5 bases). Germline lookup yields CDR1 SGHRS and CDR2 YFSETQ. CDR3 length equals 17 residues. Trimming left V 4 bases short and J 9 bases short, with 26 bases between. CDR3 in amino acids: CASSPSPSGNKRGEQFF. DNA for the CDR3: TGCGCCAGCAGCCCATCTCCATCCGGGAACAAACGAGGTGAGCAGTTCTTC.

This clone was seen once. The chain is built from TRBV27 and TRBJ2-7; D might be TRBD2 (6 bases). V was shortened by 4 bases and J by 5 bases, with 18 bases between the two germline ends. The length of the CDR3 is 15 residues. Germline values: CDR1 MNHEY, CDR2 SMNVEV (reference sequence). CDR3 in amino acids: CASSWARGGWDEQYF. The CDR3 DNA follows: TGTGCCAGCAGTTGGGCCCGAGGAGGGTGGGACGAGCAGTACTTC.

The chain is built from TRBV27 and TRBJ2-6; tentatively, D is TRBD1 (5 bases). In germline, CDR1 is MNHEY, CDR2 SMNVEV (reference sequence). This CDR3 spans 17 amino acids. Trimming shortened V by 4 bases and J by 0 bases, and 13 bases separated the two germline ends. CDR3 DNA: TGTGCCAGCAGTTCTCAGGGCCCCGACTCTGGGGCCAACGTCCTGACTTTC. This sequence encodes CASSSQGPDSGANVLTF.

CDR3 residues: CASSPETLAAYYEQYF. Here the CDR3 DNA reads TGTGCCAGCTCACCAGAAACACTAGCGGCCTACTACGAGCAGTACTTC. J is TRBJ2-7 and V is TRBV18, with TRBD2 matching over 8 bases. Germline lookup yields CDR1 KGHSH and CDR2 LQKENI. The CDR3 covers 16 residues. The V and J ends lost 2 bases and 3 bases, in that order; junction bases with no gene match: 9.

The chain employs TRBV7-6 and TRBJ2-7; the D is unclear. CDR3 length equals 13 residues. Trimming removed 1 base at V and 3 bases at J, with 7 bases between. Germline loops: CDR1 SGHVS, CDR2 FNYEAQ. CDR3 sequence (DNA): TGTGCCAGCAGCTTAGGTAGGATCTACGAGCAGTACTTC. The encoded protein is CASSLGRIYEQYF. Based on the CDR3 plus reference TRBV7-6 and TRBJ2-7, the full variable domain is GAGVSQSPRYKVTKRGQDVALRCDPISGHVSLYWYRQALGQGPEFLTYFNYEAQQDKSGLPNDRFSAERPEGSISTLTIQRTEQRDSAMYRCASSLGRIYEQYFGPGTRLTVT.

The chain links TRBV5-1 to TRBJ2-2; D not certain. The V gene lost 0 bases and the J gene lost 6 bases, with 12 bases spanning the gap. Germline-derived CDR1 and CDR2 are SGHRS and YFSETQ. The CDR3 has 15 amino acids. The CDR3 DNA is TGCGCCAGCAGCTTGGGGCTAGGATGGGCCGGGGAGCTGTTTTTT. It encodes CASSLGLGWAGELFF.

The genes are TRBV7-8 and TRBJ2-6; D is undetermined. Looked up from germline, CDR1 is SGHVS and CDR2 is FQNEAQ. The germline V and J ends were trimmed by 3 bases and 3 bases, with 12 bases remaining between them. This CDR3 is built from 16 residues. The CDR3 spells CASSFVRLGGANVLTF. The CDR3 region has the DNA TGTGCCAGCAGCTTCGTACGTCTTGGTGGGGCCAACGTCCTGACTTTC.

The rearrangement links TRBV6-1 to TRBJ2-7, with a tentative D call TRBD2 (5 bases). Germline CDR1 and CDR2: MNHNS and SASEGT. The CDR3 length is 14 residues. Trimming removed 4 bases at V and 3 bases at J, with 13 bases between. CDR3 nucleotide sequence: TGTGCCAGCAGTGTGGTTACCCGGGACTACGAGCAGTACTTC. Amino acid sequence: CASSVVTRDYEQYF.

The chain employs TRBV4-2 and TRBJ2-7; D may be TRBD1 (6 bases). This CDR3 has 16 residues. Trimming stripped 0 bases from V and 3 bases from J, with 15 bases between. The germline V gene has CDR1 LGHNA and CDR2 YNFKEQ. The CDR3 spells CASSQDLDSSVYEQYF. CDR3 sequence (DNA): TGTGCCAGCAGCCAAGACCTGGACAGCAGCGTCTACGAGCAGTACTTC.

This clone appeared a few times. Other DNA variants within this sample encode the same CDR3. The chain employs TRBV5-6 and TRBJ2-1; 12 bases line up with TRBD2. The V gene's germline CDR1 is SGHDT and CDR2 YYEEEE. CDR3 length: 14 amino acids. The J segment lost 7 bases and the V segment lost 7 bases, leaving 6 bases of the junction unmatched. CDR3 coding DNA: TGTGCCAGCCAGGGGACTAGCGGGCTTAATGAGCAGTTCTTC. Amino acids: CASQGTSGLNEQFF.

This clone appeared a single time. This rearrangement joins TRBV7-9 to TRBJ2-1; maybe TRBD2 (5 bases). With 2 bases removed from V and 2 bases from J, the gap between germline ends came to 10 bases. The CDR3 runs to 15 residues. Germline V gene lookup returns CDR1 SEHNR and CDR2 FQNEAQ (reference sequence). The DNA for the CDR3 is TGTGCCAGCAGCTTAATTAGCGCGGCCTACAATGAGCAGTTCTTC. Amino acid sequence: CASSLISAAYNEQFF.